The rows below give T cell receptor beta chains drawn from one sample of a study of T cells in Graves' hyperthyroidism and ophthalmopathy. One entry per CDR3 protein, called by TCRdb with MiXCR from the multiplex PCR reads. The data contain about 420,000 distinct CDR3 sequences, roughly 15% of them singletons. Material: blood. The receptors originated from a woman aged 18-30 years with Graves' hyperthyroidism. Both conserved end residues are part of each CDR3. Fields, in order: D gene, J gene, V gene, clone size, CDR3 DNA, CDR3 protein. The D gene is left open where the match is weak. Clone size is stated in some rows and not others, as once, few, many or a class when expanded.

. TRBJ2-7 TRBV11-3 . TGTGCCAGCAGCGACACCAGGGGTGGCTCCTACGAGCAGTACTTC CASSDTRGGSYEQYF
. TRBJ2-5 TRBV19 . TGTGCCAGTAGTATTGTGGCGGAACAAGAGACCCAGTACTTC CASSIVAEQETQYF
TRBD1 TRBJ2-1 TRBV18 many TGTGCCAGCTCACCGACAGGGGCGGTTGAGCAGTTCTTC CASSPTGAVEQFF
. TRBJ2-3 TRBV24-1 many TGTGCCACCAGCTCCGGGACGATAACAGATACGCAGTATTTT CATSSGTITDTQYF
TRBD1 TRBJ1-5 TRBV28 many TGTGCCAGCAGTTTACGAGGGGGCAGGGGGAATCAGCCCCAGCATTTT CASSLRGGRGNQPQHF
TRBD2 TRBJ2-1 TRBV29-1 few TGCAGCGTTGAACGCGGGACTAGTCATCAAGGTGAGCAGTTCTTC CSVERGTSHQGEQFF
TRBD1 TRBJ2-3 TRBV12-5 few TGTGCTAGTGGTCCTGGGACAGGGGGCTTCACAGATACGCAGTATTTT CASGPGTGGFTDTQYF
TRBD1 TRBJ2-1 TRBV7-9 . TGTGCCAGCAGCCCGGACAGGGTAGTGGTTAGTGAGCAGTTCTTC CASSPDRVVVSEQFF
. TRBJ1-5 TRBV6-1 many TGTGCCAGCAGTGACCTATTCAGTGAACGCAATCAGCCCCAGCATTTT CASSDLFSERNQPQHF
. TRBJ2-3 TRBV10-1 many TGCGCCAGCAGTGATACTTCGGTATCTAGCACAGATACGCAGTATTTT CASSDTSVSSTDTQYF
. TRBJ2-7 TRBV29-1 few TGCAGCGTTGTTCACAGTTCCTACGAGCAGTACTTC CSVVHSSYEQYF
. TRBJ1-2 TRBV6-1 many TGTGCCAGCAGTGAACTGGAGGGGTCGTCAAGTGGCTACACCTTC CASSELEGSSSGYTF
. TRBJ2-7 TRBV27 many TGTGCCAGCAGTCCGGCCCCCCGCTCCTACGAGCAGTACTTC CASSPAPRSYEQYF
. TRBJ1-1 TRBV20-1 many TGCAGTGCTAGTCCAACGCTAAGGGTCAACACTGAAGCTTTCTTT CSASPTLRVNTEAFF
TRBD2 TRBJ2-5 TRBV12-3/TRBV12-4 many TGTGCCAGCGGCACAAGACTAGCGGACCAAGAGACCCTGTACTTC CASGTRLADQETLYF
. TRBJ1-1 TRBV2 many TGTGCCAGCGGGGAAACAAGTTTGAACACTGAAGCTTTCTTT CASGETSLNTEAFF
. TRBJ1-5 TRBV3-1 few TGTGCCAGCAGCCAAGGAGGACAGAGCCAGCCCCAGCATTTT CASSQGGQSQPQHF
TRBD2 TRBJ2-1 TRBV6-1 . TGTGCCAGCAGTCATAGCGGGGATGGATACAATGAGCAGTTCTTC CASSHSGDGYNEQFF
. TRBJ1-6 TRBV7-9 . TGTGCCAGCAGCTTAGGGGGGGCAAGTAATTCACCCCTCCACTTT CASSLGGASNSPLHF
. TRBJ2-7 TRBV27 many TGTGCCAGCAGTCTACAGGCAGGCCATCCCTACGAGCAGTACTTC CASSLQAGHPYEQYF
. TRBJ1-1 TRBV3-1 many TGTGCCAGCAGGCTCGATGGGCGCACTGAAGCTTTCTTT CASRLDGRTEAFF
. TRBJ1-2 TRBV2 . TGTGCCAGCAGTGTTTATCGCAGGGGAGTGGGTGGCTACACCTTC CASSVYRRGVGGYTF
. TRBJ1-3 TRBV27 . TGTGCCAGCAGTCTTCTAGGGACAAGTGGAAACACCATATATTTT CASSLLGTSGNTIYF
. TRBJ2-7 TRBV27 many TGTGCCAGCAGCCGACAGAGGACCTCCTACGAGCAGTACTTC CASSRQRTSYEQYF
. TRBJ2-2 TRBV7-3 few TGTGCCAGCAGTCTTCGGGGATCTCGGACCGGGGAGCTGTTTTTT CASSLRGSRTGELFF
. TRBJ2-6 TRBV30 . TGTGCCTGTAGAATCTCTGGGGCCAACGTCCTGACTTTC CACRISGANVLTF
. TRBJ1-2 TRBV28 many TGTGCCAGCAGTTTGAGTAGCCTAAATGGCTACACCTTC CASSLSSLNGYTF
. TRBJ2-2 TRBV20-1 . TGCAGTGCTAGAGATCCGGGACGAAAGGACACCGGGGAGCTGTTTTTT CSARDPGRKDTGELFF
TRBD2 TRBJ2-6 TRBV7-3 many TGTGCCAGCACCCCGAGTGGCGGGAGTTCTCCCTCTGGGGCCAACGTCCTGACTTTC CASTPSGGSSPSGANVLTF
TRBD2 TRBJ2-1 TRBV11-2 many TGTGCCAGCAGCTTCCCGAGAGCGGGGTCCTACAATGAGCAGTTCTTC CASSFPRAGSYNEQFF
TRBD2 TRBJ2-2 TRBV28 many TGTGCCAGCACAGCGGGGCTTAACACCGGGGAGCTGTTTTTT CASTAGLNTGELFF
. TRBJ2-1 TRBV20-1 many TGCAGTGCCTACGGGGAGATCCGCTACAATGAGCAGTTCTTC CSAYGEIRYNEQFF
TRBD1 TRBJ1-1 TRBV20-1 many TGCAGTGCTAGACACTCAGGGGGTGTTACTGAAGCTTTCTTT CSARHSGGVTEAFF
. TRBJ2-4 TRBV20-1 few TGCAGTGCGAGCCGGGACTCCTATATTCAGTACTTC CSASRDSYIQYF
. TRBJ2-3 TRBV11-2 . TGTGCCAGCAGCTTAGATCGGGGTTTTGGCACAGATACGCAGTATTTT CASSLDRGFGTDTQYF
TRBD1 TRBJ2-7 TRBV10-3 many TGTGCCATCAGTGAGGGGGGACAGGCCAGCCACGAGCAGTACTTC CAISEGGQASHEQYF
. TRBJ2-2 TRBV20-1 . TGCAGTGCTAGAGATGGGGCGGTCACGAACACCGGGGAGCTGTTTTTT CSARDGAVTNTGELFF
. TRBJ1-1 TRBV7-9 once TGTGCCAGCAGCGGGACATCGCTCAACACTGAAGCTTTCTTT CASSGTSLNTEAFF
TRBD1 TRBJ1-2 TRBV12-3/TRBV12-4 many TGTGCCAGCGGGGGACAGGGGGCGGGTAACTATGGCTACACCTTC CASGGQGAGNYGYTF
. TRBJ2-2 TRBV24-1 few TGTGCCACCAGTGACCCTTCTGGACAGACGAACACCGGGGAGCTGTTTTTT CATSDPSGQTNTGELFF
TRBD1 TRBJ2-3 TRBV6-1 . TGTGCCAGCAGTGTCGTTCATACAGGGGCAAACCCAGATACGCAGTATTTT CASSVVHTGANPDTQYF
. TRBJ2-5 TRBV12-3/TRBV12-4 few TGTGCCAGCTCGATTTTTAAAATCAGGGGCTCCGATATGGAGACCCAGTACTTC CASSIFKIRGSDMETQYF
. TRBJ1-1 TRBV12-3/TRBV12-4 many TGTGCCAGCAGTTTATTTGGCAGGGATGTAGCTTTCTTT CASSLFGRDVAFF
TRBD1 TRBJ1-2 TRBV19 few TGTGCCAGTACCTGGACAGGGGCGAACTATGGCTACACCTTC CASTWTGANYGYTF